These T cell receptor beta chains were read from a single sample in a study of neoadjuvant nivolumab and ipilimumab in lung cancer. Sequencing was performed with immunoSEQ multiplex PCR; in TCRdb, only in-frame clones are kept and a portion is missing. The profile shows roughly 23,000 clones, around 82% of them singletons. This specimen consisted of peripheral blood, obtained before neoadjuvant nivolumab, alone or with ipilimumab. These receptors were obtained from an adult with non-small cell lung cancer. Both conserved end residues are part of each CDR3. Fields, in order: V gene, clone size, CDR3 length, D gene, J gene, CDR3 DNA, CDR3 protein. A D gene is named only where the DNA matches it firmly. A clone size is listed for some rows: how often the clone was seen (once, few, many), or a class if it is expanded.

v_call: TRBV5-1; clone_size: .; cdr3_length: 16; d_call: .; j_call: TRBJ2-2; cdr3_nt: TGCGCCAGCAGCTTGGAAGCTAGCGATAACACCGGGGAGCTGTTTTTT; cdr3_aa: CASSLEASDNTGELFF
v_call: TRBV10-2; clone_size: .; cdr3_length: 14; d_call: TRBD2; j_call: TRBJ2-7; cdr3_nt: TGCGCCAGCACCGGGGGGGTCCGGACCTACGAGCAGTACTTC; cdr3_aa: CASTGGVRTYEQYF
v_call: TRBV5-4; clone_size: .; cdr3_length: 15; d_call: TRBD1; j_call: TRBJ1-1; cdr3_nt: TGTGCCAGCAGCTTTGAAGGGGGCGCGGACACTGAAGCTTTCTTT; cdr3_aa: CASSFEGGADTEAFF
v_call: TRBV5-1; clone_size: .; cdr3_length: 16; d_call: TRBD1; j_call: TRBJ1-3; cdr3_nt: TGCGCCAGCAGCCCAAACCCGGGACAGGGAAGAAACACCATATATTTT; cdr3_aa: CASSPNPGQGRNTIYF
v_call: TRBV7-3; clone_size: .; cdr3_length: 13; d_call: .; j_call: TRBJ1-1; cdr3_nt: TGTGCCAGCAGCTTACAAACAGACACTGAAGCTTTCTTT; cdr3_aa: CASSLQTDTEAFF
v_call: TRBV7-9; clone_size: few; cdr3_length: 16; d_call: TRBD2; j_call: TRBJ2-7; cdr3_nt: TGTGCCAGCAGCTTGTCTCTAGCGGGATCCTCCTACGAGCAGTACTTC; cdr3_aa: CASSLSLAGSSYEQYF
v_call: TRBV21-1; clone_size: .; cdr3_length: 17; d_call: .; j_call: TRBJ2-6; cdr3_nt: TGTGCCAGCAGCAATACTGGGGGCACCTCTGGGGCCAACGTCCTGACTTTC; cdr3_aa: CASSNTGGTSGANVLTF
v_call: TRBV9; clone_size: once; cdr3_length: 15; d_call: .; j_call: TRBJ1-5; cdr3_nt: TGTGCCAGCAGCGTAGCCCCATCTAGCAATCAGCCCCAGCATTTT; cdr3_aa: CASSVAPSSNQPQHF
v_call: TRBV11-2; clone_size: .; cdr3_length: 12; d_call: .; j_call: TRBJ2-2; cdr3_nt: TGTGCCAGCAGCTTAGAGGTCGGGGAGCTGTTTTTT; cdr3_aa: CASSLEVGELFF
v_call: TRBV9; clone_size: .; cdr3_length: 13; d_call: .; j_call: TRBJ2-3; cdr3_nt: TGTGCCAGCAGCGTAGGGCTGCCGGATACGCAGTATTTT; cdr3_aa: CASSVGLPDTQYF
v_call: TRBV5-1; clone_size: .; cdr3_length: 17; d_call: .; j_call: TRBJ2-1; cdr3_nt: TGCGCCAGCAGCTTGGAGTTAGGGCTAGGCCCCAGGGAGGAGCAGTTCTTC; cdr3_aa: CASSLELGLGPREEQFF